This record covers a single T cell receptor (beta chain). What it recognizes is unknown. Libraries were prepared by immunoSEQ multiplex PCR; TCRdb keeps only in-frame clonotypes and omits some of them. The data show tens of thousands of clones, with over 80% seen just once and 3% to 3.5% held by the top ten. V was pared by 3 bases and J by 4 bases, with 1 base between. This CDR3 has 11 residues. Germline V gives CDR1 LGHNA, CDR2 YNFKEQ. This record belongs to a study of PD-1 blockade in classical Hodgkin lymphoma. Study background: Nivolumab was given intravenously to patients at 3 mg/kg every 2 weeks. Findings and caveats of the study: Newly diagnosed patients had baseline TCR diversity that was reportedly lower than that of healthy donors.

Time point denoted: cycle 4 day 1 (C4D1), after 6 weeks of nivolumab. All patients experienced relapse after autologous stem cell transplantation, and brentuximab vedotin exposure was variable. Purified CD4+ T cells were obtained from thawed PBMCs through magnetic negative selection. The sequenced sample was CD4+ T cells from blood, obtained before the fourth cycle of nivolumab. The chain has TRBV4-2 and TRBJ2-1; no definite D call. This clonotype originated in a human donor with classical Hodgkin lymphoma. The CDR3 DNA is TGTGCCAGCAGCCAGTACAATGAGCAGTTCTTC. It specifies CASSQYNEQFF.